This T cell receptor (beta chain) stems from a study of cytomegalovirus exposure and HLA in healthy donors. The CDR3 extends over 14 amino acids. CDR1 SNHLY and CDR2 FYNNEI come from the germline V gene. The ends lost 7 bases at V and 2 bases at J; junction bases unmatched: 7. The assay was immunoSEQ multiplex PCR, and TCRdb's table has in-frame clones only and misses some. The profile covers about 170,000 clones, with around nine tenths appearing a single time and 1.4% taken by the ten largest. This clonotype was sampled from a woman in her thirties in good health and CMV-seronegative. The sequencing input was PBMCs. The gene calls are TRBV2 and TRBJ2-5; 7 positions match TRBD2. The CDR3 reads CASTREIEQETQYF. Here the CDR3 DNA reads TGTGCCAGCACGCGGGAGATCGAACAAGAGACCCAGTACTTC.